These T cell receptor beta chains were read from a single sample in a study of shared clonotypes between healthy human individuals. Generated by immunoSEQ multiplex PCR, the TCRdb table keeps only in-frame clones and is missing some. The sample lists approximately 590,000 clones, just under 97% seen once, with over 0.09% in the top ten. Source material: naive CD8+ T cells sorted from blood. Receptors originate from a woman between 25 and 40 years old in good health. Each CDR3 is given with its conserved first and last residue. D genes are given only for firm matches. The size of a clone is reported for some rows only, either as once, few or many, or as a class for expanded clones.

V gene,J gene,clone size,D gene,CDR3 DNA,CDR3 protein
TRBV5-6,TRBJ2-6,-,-,TGTGCCAGCAGCCGCTCTGGGGCCAACGTCCTGACTTTC,CASSRSGANVLTF
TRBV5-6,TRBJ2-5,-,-,TGTGCCAGCAGCTCTACCGGGACGCAAGAGACCCAGTACTTC,CASSSTGTQETQYF
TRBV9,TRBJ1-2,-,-,TGTGCCAGCAGCCTCGGAGGGGGAGTGAACGATGGCTACACCTTC,CASSLGGGVNDGYTF
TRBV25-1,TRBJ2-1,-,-,TGTGCCAGCACCCCAGGGGCGGGAGAGAGAGGCAATGAGCAGTTCTTC,CASTPGAGERGNEQFF
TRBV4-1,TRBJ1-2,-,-,TGCGCCAGCAGCCGACGGACAGACCCGGCGGGTAACTATGGCTACACCTTC,CASSRRTDPAGNYGYTF
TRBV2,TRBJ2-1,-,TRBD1,TGTGCCAGCAGTGATGCCACAGGGGGCTACAATGAGCAGTTCTTC,CASSDATGGYNEQFF
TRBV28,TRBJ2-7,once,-,TGTGCCAGCAGTCCGGGTCCCTTGGGGGTTCCCTCGGAGCAGTACTTC,CASSPGPLGVPSEQYF
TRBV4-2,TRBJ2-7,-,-,TGTGCCAGCAGCCAAGTAGCGGAGGCATACGAGCAGTACTTC,CASSQVAEAYEQYF
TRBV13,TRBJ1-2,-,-,TGTGCCAGCAGCTTAGGGGGACGGCACTACACCTTC,CASSLGGRHYTF
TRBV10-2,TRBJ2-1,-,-,TGCGCCAGCAGTGAGATCGGTGGCAATGAGCAGTTCTTC,CASSEIGGNEQFF
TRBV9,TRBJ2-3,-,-,TGTGCCAGCAGCGTGGAGCCGGATACGCAGTATTTT,CASSVEPDTQYF
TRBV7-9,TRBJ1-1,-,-,TGTGCCAGCAGCCCAGGAACCGAGGGGACTGAAGCTTTCTTT,CASSPGTEGTEAFF
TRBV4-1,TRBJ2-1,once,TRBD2,TGCGCCAGCAGCCAAGATTGGGCTAGCGGGAACTACAATGAGCAGTTCTTC,CASSQDWASGNYNEQFF
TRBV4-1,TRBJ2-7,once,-,TGCGCCAGCAGCCAAGTCCCTTCACAGTACGAGCAGTACTTC,CASSQVPSQYEQYF
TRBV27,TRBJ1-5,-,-,TGTGCCAGCAGTTTAGTTGGAGGTTATAGCAATCAGCCCCAGCATTTT,CASSLVGGYSNQPQHF
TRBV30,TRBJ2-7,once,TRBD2,TGTGCCTGGAGTCTACTAGCGGGAGAAGGCGAGCAGTACTTC,CAWSLLAGEGEQYF
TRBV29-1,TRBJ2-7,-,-,TGCAGCGCGTCTCGTGGTATCTCCTACGAGCAGTACTTC,CSASRGISYEQYF
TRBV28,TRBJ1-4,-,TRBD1,TGTGCCAGCAGTTTCGTGCGACAGGGAAATGAAAAACTGTTTTTT,CASSFVRQGNEKLFF
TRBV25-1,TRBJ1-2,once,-,TGTGCCAGCAGTGACGGACGTATTATAGCTAACTATGGCTACACCTTC,CASSDGRIIANYGYTF
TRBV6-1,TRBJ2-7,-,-,TGTGCCAGCAGTGAAAGGGTAAGCTACGAGCAGTACTTC,CASSERVSYEQYF
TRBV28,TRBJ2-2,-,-,TGTGCCAGCCCCGGAGGGACCGGGGAGCTGTTTTTT,CASPGGTGELFF
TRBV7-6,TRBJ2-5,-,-,TGTGCCAGCAGCTTTCCCGGGGCAGGGGAGGAGACCCAGTACTTC,CASSFPGAGEETQYF
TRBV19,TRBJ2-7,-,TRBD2,TGTGCCAGTAGTATAGATCTTGTTACTAGCGGGAGACTCTACGAGCAGTACTTC,CASSIDLVTSGRLYEQYF
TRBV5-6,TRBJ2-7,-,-,TGTGCCAGCAGCTTGGTTCAGGGCCACGAGCAGTACTTC,CASSLVQGHEQYF
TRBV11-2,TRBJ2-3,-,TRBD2,TGTGCCAGCAGCTTAGGACTAGCGGAGAGGGAAGATACGCAGTATTTT,CASSLGLAEREDTQYF
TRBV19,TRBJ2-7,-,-,TGTGCCAGTAGCGATCGGATTCGGGGCAACGAGCAGTACTTC,CASSDRIRGNEQYF
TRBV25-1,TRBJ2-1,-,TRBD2,TGTGCCAGCAGTGGTAGACTAGCGGCTTCCTCCTACAATGAGCAGTTCTTC,CASSGRLAASSYNEQFF
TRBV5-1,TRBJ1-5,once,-,TGCGCCAGCAGCCCCATGGGAGCGGCGGCGGGGCAGCCCCAGCATTTT,CASSPMGAAAGQPQHF
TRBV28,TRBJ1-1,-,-,TGTGCCAGCAGTTTTTCGTATAGTGTCCCAATGAACACTGAAGCTTTCTTT,CASSFSYSVPMNTEAFF
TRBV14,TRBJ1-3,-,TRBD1,TGTGCCAGCAGCCACAGACCGACAGGGAGGGATGGAAACACCATATATTTT,CASSHRPTGRDGNTIYF
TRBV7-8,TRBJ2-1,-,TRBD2,TGTGCCAGCAGCCCCCACGGGGCGGGAGCGTTTACACCCTACAATGAGCAGTTCTTC,CASSPHGAGAFTPYNEQFF
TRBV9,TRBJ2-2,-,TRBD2,TGTGCCAGCAGCGACCCTAGCGGGAGGGCAATCACCGGGGAGCTGTTTTTT,CASSDPSGRAITGELFF
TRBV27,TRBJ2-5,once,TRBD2,TGTGCCAGCAGTTTATGGCGGGAGGGTCGCGGGGAGACCCAGTACTTC,CASSLWREGRGETQYF
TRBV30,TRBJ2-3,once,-,TGTGCCTGGGCCGCGGGTGTAACTAGCACAGATACGCAGTATTTT,CAWAAGVTSTDTQYF
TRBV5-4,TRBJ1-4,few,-,TGTGCCAGCAGCTTGGAAGCGGATGAAAAACTGTTTTTT,CASSLEADEKLFF
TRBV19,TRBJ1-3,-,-,TGTGCCAGTAGCCAATACTCCCTCTCTGGAAACACCATATATTTT,CASSQYSLSGNTIYF
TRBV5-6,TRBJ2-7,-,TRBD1,TGTGCCAGCAGCTGGGACAGGGATACCTACGAGCAGTACTTC,CASSWDRDTYEQYF
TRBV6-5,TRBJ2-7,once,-,TGTGCCAGCAGTGTTGGGTACGAGCAGTACTTC,CASSVGYEQYF
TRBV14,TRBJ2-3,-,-,TGTGCCAGCAGCCAATGGGGACTGGGGGGCAGCGCAGATACGCAGTATTTT,CASSQWGLGGSADTQYF
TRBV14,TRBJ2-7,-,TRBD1,TGTGCCAGCAGCCTAAAAAGGGTACCGGGACAGGGGACCTACGAGCAGTACTTC,CASSLKRVPGQGTYEQYF
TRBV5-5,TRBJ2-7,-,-,TGTGCCAGCAGCCCGGGACTTTTTTCCTACGAGCAGTACTTC,CASSPGLFSYEQYF